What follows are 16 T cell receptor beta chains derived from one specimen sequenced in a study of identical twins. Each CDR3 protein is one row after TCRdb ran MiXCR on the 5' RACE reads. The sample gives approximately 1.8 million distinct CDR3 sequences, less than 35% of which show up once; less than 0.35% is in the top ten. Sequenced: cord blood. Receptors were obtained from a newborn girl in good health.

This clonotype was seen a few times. This CDR3 reads CASSLERVNEKLFF. CDR3 in DNA: TGTGCCAGCAGCTTAGAACGGGTTAATGAAAAACTGTTTTTT. The J gene is TRBJ1-4, the V gene TRBV11-2; D unresolved. V lost 0 bases, J lost 4 bases, and 6 bases lay in between. From germline, CDR1 is SGHAT and CDR2 FQNNGV. CDR3 length: 14 residues.

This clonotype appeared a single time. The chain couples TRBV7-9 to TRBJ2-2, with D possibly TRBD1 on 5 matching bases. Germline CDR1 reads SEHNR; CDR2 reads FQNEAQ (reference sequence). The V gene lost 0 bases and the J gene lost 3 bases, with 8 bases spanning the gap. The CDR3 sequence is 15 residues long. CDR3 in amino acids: CASSLADSDTGELFF. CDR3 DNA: TGTGCCAGCAGCTTAGCAGACAGCGACACCGGGGAGCTGTTTTTT.

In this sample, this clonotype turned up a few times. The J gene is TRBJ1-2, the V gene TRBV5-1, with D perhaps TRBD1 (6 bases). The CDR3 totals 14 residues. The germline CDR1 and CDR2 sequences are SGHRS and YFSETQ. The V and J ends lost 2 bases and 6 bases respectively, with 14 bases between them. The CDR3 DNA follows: TGCGCCAGCAGCTTCGGGGGCGCAGGTGATGGCTACACCTTC. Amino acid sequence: CASSFGGAGDGYTF.

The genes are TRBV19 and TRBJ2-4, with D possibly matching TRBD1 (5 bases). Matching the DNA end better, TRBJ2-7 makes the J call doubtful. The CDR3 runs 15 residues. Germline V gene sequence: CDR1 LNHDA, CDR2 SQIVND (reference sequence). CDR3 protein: CASSIIAPGRVEQYF. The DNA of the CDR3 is TGTGCCAGTAGTATAATCGCCCCGGGCAGGGTCGAGCAGTACTTC.

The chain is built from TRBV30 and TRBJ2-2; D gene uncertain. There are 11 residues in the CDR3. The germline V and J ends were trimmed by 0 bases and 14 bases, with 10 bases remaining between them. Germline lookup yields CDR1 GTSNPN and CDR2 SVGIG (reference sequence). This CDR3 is CAWSVGPDLFF. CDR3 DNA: TGTGCCTGGAGTGTAGGTCCGGACCTGTTTTTT.

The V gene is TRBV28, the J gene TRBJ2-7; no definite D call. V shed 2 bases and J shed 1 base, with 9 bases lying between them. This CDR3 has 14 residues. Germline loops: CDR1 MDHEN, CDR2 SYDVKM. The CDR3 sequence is CASSLVQFSYEQYF. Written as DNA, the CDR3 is TGTGCCAGCAGTTTAGTACAGTTTTCCTACGAGCAGTACTTC.

The CDR3 region is CASSDFLRDRGSPLHF. The CDR3 region has the DNA TGTGCCAGCAGTGACTTTCTCCGGGACAGGGGTTCACCCCTCCACTTT. The gene calls are TRBV6-1 and TRBJ1-6; 10 bases map to TRBD1. Germline V lookup: CDR1 MNHNS, CDR2 SASEGT. The V and J ends lost 3 bases and 9 bases, in that order; junction bases with no gene match: 8. This CDR3 is built from 16 residues.

CDR3 sequence reads: CASSFRGRSYGYTF. Here the CDR3 DNA reads TGTGCCAGCAGTTTCAGGGGGCGCAGCTATGGCTACACCTTC. The J gene is TRBJ1-2, the V gene TRBV6-2 or TRBV6-3; TRBD1 aligns across 8 bases. This CDR3 is 14 amino acids long. Looked up from germline, CDR1 is MNHEY and CDR2 is SVGEGT. The V gene end was trimmed by 4 bases and the J gene end by 4 bases; junction bases not matched to a gene: 5.

This chain's CDR3 is CASSERTGGANTEAFF. CDR3 DNA: TGTGCCAGCAGCGAGAGGACAGGGGGCGCGAACACTGAAGCTTTCTTT. This chain links TRBV9 with TRBJ1-1, with 11 nucleotides matching TRBD1. The CDR3 consists of 16 residues. V lost 3 bases to trimming and J lost 1 base; unmatched junction nucleotides: 5. From germline, CDR1 is SGDLS and CDR2 YYNGEE.

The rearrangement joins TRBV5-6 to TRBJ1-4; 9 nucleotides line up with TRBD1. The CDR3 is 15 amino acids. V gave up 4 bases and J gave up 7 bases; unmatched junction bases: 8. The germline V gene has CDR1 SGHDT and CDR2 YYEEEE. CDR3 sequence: CASSPRWDRVEKLFF. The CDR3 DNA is TGTGCCAGCAGCCCTCGCTGGGACAGGGTTGAAAAACTGTTTTTT. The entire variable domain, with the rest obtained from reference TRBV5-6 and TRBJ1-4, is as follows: DAGVTQSPTHLIKTRGQQVTLRCSPKSGHDTVSWYQQALGQGPQFIFQYYEEEERQRGNFPDRFSGHQFPNYSSELNVNALLLGDSALYLCASSPRWDRVEKLFFGSGTQLSVL.

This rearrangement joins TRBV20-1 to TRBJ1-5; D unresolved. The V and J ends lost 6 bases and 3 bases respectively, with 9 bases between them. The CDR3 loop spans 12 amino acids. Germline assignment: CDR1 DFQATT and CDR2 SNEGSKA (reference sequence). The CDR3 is CSAGLHNQPQHF. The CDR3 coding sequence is TGCAGTGCCGGGCTCCACAATCAGCCCCAGCATTTT.

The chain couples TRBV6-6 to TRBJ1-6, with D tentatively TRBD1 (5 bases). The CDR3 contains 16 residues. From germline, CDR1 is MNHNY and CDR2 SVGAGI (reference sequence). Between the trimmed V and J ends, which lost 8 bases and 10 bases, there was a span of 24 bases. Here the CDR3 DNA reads TGTGCCAGCCCAAAGCGACTGCTGGGGGAAGGGTCACCCCTCCACTTT. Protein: CASPKRLLGEGSPLHF.

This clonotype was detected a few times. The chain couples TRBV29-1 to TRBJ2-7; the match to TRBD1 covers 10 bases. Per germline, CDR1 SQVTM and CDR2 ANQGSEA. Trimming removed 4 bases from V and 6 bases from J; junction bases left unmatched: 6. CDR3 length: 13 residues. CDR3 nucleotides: TGCAGCGTTGCCCCCGGACAGGGGGGCGAGCAGTACTTC. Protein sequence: CSVAPGQGGEQYF.

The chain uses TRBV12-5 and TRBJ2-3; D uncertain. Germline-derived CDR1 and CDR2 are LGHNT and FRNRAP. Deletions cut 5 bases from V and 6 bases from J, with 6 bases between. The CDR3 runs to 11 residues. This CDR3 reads CASGEFDTQYF. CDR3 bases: TGTGCTAGTGGTGAATTTGATACGCAGTATTTT.

CDR3 region: CASSQGTSGRNSYTDTQYF. The CDR3 DNA reads as TGTGCCAGCAGCCAAGGGACTAGCGGGAGAAATTCCTACACAGATACGCAGTATTTT. The chain carries TRBV4-2 and TRBJ2-3; 13 bases are a match to TRBD2. V was pared by 1 base and J by 2 bases, with 9 bases of the junction left unmatched. CDR1 and CDR2 (germline): LGHNA, YNFKEQ. This CDR3 is built from 19 residues.

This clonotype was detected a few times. CDR3 sequence (DNA): TGTGCCAGCAGCCGACAGGGGATGGGCACAGATACGCAGTATTTT. The encoded protein is CASSRQGMGTDTQYF. The rearrangement joins TRBV5-5 to TRBJ2-3, with 8 bases fitting TRBD1. The CDR3 is made up of 15 amino acids. Looked up from germline, CDR1 is SGHKS and CDR2 is YYEKEE (reference sequence). The V gene end was trimmed by 4 bases and the J gene end by 1 base; junction bases not matched to a gene: 5.